This T cell receptor beta chain appears in the sequencing data of a study of PD-1 blockade in classical Hodgkin lymphoma. Study-level points and caveats: The study reported lower baseline TCR diversity in newly diagnosed patients than in healthy donors.

Each of the patients experienced relapse following autologous stem cell transplantation, and their brentuximab vedotin exposure differed. The investigators isolated CD8+ T cells from thawed PBMCs using magnetic negative selection. Sequenced by immunoSEQ multiplex PCR; TCRdb stores in-frame clones only, minus some. Of over 25,000 clones in the sample, around 88% were seen once. For this clone: Its antigen is not known.

The length of the CDR3 is 11 residues. The germline gives CDR1 DFQATT, CDR2 SNEGSKA (reference sequence). Trimming took off 3 bases at V and 7 bases at J, with 10 bases between the two ends. The receptor was derived from a human donor with classical Hodgkin lymphoma. Specimen: CD8+ T cells from blood, collected at baseline. This chain connects TRBV20-1 to TRBJ2-7; D might be TRBD2 (5 bases). In DNA, the CDR3 is TGCAGTGCTAGGGACTGGGAGGAGCAGTACTTC. Protein sequence: CSARDWEEQYF.